The source of this T cell receptor (beta chain) is a study of T-cell reconstitution after alpha-beta-depleted transplantation in children. Preparation of the TCRbeta library was carried out with unique molecular identifiers. MiXCR, applied by TCRdb to the PCR reads, yields one record per CDR3 protein. The sample yields roughly 500,000 distinct CDR3 sequences, less than 35% seen once. Germline CDR1 SGHTA, CDR2 FQGNSA. The CDR3 length is 14 residues. The V gene lost 1 base and the J gene lost 2 bases, with 9 bases spanning the gap. In its sample, this clonotype was seen a few times. This specimen was PBMCs from the stem cell graft donor, taken from the stem cell graft. The TCR originated in a human donor who donated a stem cell graft to a child with aplastic anemia. The rearrangement links TRBV7-2 to TRBJ2-7; no clear D. The CDR3 sequence is CASSLDGLPYEQYV. As DNA, the CDR3 is TGTGCCAGCAGCTTAGATGGCTTGCCCTACGAGCAGTACGTC.